This T cell receptor (beta chain) was identified during a study of T cell responses to AZD1222 COVID-19 vaccine. About the study: Second doses were pooled across both intervals (about 4 or about 12 weeks).

A remark on this clone: No antigen is known for it.

Regarding the study as a whole: Reportedly, nearly half of unique spike TCRs recognized epitopes outside B.1.351/B.1.1.7 mutations. Only 5 or 6 individuals given AZD1222 were seropositive at baseline. Increases in Spike-specific TCR breadth and depth were seen after two AZD1222 doses.

CDR3 length equals 14 residues. Germline V CDR1 and CDR2: LGHDT, YNNKEL (reference sequence). V gave up 4 bases and J gave up 6 bases; unmatched junction bases: 6. TCRdb keeps only in-frame clones here, not all; method: immunoSEQ multiplex PCR. This table has 150,000 to 200,000 clones, more than 85% appearing once. The sequencing used peripheral blood, collected on day 0 of AZD1222 vaccination. The J gene is TRBJ2-1, the V gene TRBV3-1 (or the pseudogene TRBV3-2), with 7 positions matching TRBD1. The receptor's source is an adult in good health. CDR3 DNA: TGTGCCAGCAGCCGGCAGGGGGAAGGCAATGAGCAGTTCTTC. Amino acids: CASSRQGEGNEQFF.